The next 21 T cell receptor beta chains were all read from a single sample in a study of breast tumors, draining lymph nodes, adjacent tissues. Axillary draining lymph nodes of breast cancer patients supplied the node samples. TCRdb passed the multiplex PCR reads through MiXCR, listing each CDR3 protein once. The sample carries fewer than 300,000 distinct CDR3 sequences, around 32% recorded once. Sequencing was carried out using axillary lymph node tissue. The origin of the receptors is a female donor with breast cancer. Some clones in this sample may be carry-over from other donors' samples.

This clonotype has at least ten counts. V is TRBV3-1 and J is TRBJ2-3, with 9 bases identical to TRBD2. The germline CDR1 and CDR2 sequences are LGHDT and YNNKEL (reference sequence). The CDR3 sequence is 17 residues long. V was pared by 0 bases and J by 1 base, with 5 bases of the junction left unmatched. DNA of the CDR3: TGTGCCAGCAGCCAAGATTTGCGGGAGGGGGGCACAGATACGCAGTATTTT. Translation: CASSQDLREGGTDTQYF.

This clonotype has only one observation. This sequence joins TRBV6-6 and TRBJ1-6, with D possibly matching TRBD1 (5 bases). CDR3 size: 15 residues. CDR1 and CDR2 (germline): MNHNY, SVGAGI (reference sequence). Trimming shortened V by 6 bases and J by 10 bases, and 19 bases separated the two germline ends. CDR3 amino acids: CASREGPGYRSPLHF. In nucleotides, the CDR3 is TGTGCCAGCAGGGAGGGACCGGGGTATAGGTCACCCCTCCACTTT.

This clonotype was found many times. The V gene is TRBV29-1, the J gene TRBJ2-3; no clear D gene. The germline V gene has CDR1 SQVTM and CDR2 ANQGSEA. CDR3 size: 12 residues. V dropped 7 bases and J dropped 4 bases, with 12 bases sitting between them. The CDR3 sequence is CSAGRVSDTQYF. The CDR3 DNA reads TGCAGCGCGGGTCGAGTTTCAGATACGCAGTATTTT.

This clonotype was found many times. The chain combines TRBV7-2 with TRBJ1-5, with 7 bases identical to TRBD1. Germline CDR1 and CDR2: SGHTA and FQGNSA. V lost 0 bases to trimming and J lost 6 bases; unmatched junction nucleotides: 11. The CDR3 is 17 residues long. The CDR3 DNA is TGTGCCAGCAGCTTAGCGACGGGTGGGACAGCCGGTCAGCCCCAGCATTTT. Translation: CASSLATGGTAGQPQHF.

This chain links TRBV20-1 with TRBJ2-3, with 8 bases matching TRBD2. This CDR3 spans 16 amino acids. The V and J ends lost 3 bases and 0 bases, in that order; junction bases with no gene match: 8. Germline lookup yields CDR1 DFQATT and CDR2 SNEGSKA (reference sequence). The CDR3, as DNA: TGCAGTGCTAGTCGGTGGGCTAGCGGGAGCACAGATACGCAGTATTTT. Its protein product is CSASRWASGSTDTQYF.

This clonotype was seen many times. The chain has TRBV12-3 or TRBV12-4 and TRBJ2-2; the match to TRBD2 covers 11 bases. The CDR3 is 17 amino acids. V was clipped by 5 bases and J by 7 bases; unmatched bases: 12. CDR3 sequence (DNA): TGTGCCAGCAGTCCCCAGTTACTAGCGGGAGATCACGGGGAGCTGTTTTTT. Its protein is CASSPQLLAGDHGELFF.

A note on this clonotype: Possible read error: a much larger clone is one base away. The J gene is TRBJ2-3, the V gene TRBV9, with 9 nucleotides matching TRBD1. The CDR3 is 15 residues long. CDR1 is SGDLS, CDR2 YYNGEE, per germline. CDR3 residues: CASSDGQGRGDTPYF. The CDR3 bases are TGTGCCAGCAGCGACGGACAGGGGCGAGGAGATACGCCGTATTTT.

With respect to this clonotype: A much larger clone is a single base away; this may be a read error. V and J are TRBV20-1 and TRBJ2-7; the match to TRBD1 covers 7 bases. Germline CDR1 DFQATT, CDR2 SNEGSKA (reference sequence). CDR3 length: 13 residues. CDR3 nucleotides: TGCAGTGGTCAAGGGGGCTTGTCCTACGCGCAGTACTTC. Amino acid sequence: CSGQGGLSYAQYF.

With respect to this clonotype: An end of the junction does not agree with germline; a read error may underlie this. The V and J genes are TRBV12-5 and TRBJ2-2; maybe TRBD2 (5 bases). The CDR3 consists of 16 residues. Germline CDR1 is LGHNT and CDR2 is FRNRAP. As DNA, the CDR3 is TGTGCTAGTGGGACCCTCGAGGATGTAAACACCGGGGAGCCGTTTTTT. Translating gives CASGTLEDVNTGEPFF.

The chain uses TRBV4-3 and TRBJ2-5; 7 positions agree with TRBD1. Per the germline V gene, CDR1 is LGHNA and CDR2 is YSLEER. With V trimmed by 3 bases and J by 5 bases, 9 bases remained unmatched. The CDR3 contains 15 residues. The CDR3 sequence is CASSQVTGTGETQYF. The CDR3 bases are TGCGCCAGCAGCCAGGTGACAGGGACGGGCGAGACCCAGTACTTC.

The CDR3 nucleotides read TGTGCCAGCAGTGATTTTGCGCCGGAGACCCAGTACTTC. It yields the protein CASSDFAPETQYF. The chain joins TRBV2 to TRBJ2-5, with D unresolved. Trimming shortened V by 3 bases and J by 5 bases, and 10 bases separated the two germline ends. The length of the CDR3 is 13 residues. From germline, CDR1 is SNHLY and CDR2 FYNNEI.

With regard to this clonotype: A read error may be the cause here, since a much bigger clone is one base away. V usage is TRBV30 and J usage is TRBJ2-2; D unresolved. CDR3 length: 17 residues. V was cut by 8 bases and J by 2 bases, with 24 bases left in between. Germline V gene sequence: CDR1 GTSNPN, CDR2 SVGIG (reference sequence). This chain's CDR3 is CADLLPGHLGNTGELFF. The CDR3 DNA follows: TGTGCCGATCTACTCCCCGGGCACCTGGGAAACACCGGGGAGCTGTTTTTT.

Many counts were recorded for this clonotype. The chain combines TRBV14 with TRBJ2-2; D possibly corresponds to TRBD2 (5 bases). The germline CDR1 and CDR2 sequences are SGHDN and FVKESK. Trimming removed 0 bases from V and 5 bases from J, with 10 bases in between. The CDR3 has 15 residues. For the CDR3, the DNA is TGTGCCAGCAGCCAAGATCTAGCAAATACCGGGGAGCTGTTTTTT. This gives the protein CASSQDLANTGELFF.

The chain carries TRBV5-1 and TRBJ1-6; a weak D match, TRBD1 (5 bases). This CDR3 has 18 residues. With 4 bases removed from V and 7 bases from J, the gap between germline ends came to 24 bases. Germline CDR1 is SGHRS and CDR2 is YFSETQ. The CDR3 protein is CASSNPSGDSEDNSPLHF. CDR3 bases: TGCGCCAGCAGCAACCCTAGCGGGGACTCGGAGGACAATTCACCCCTCCACTTT. Together with reference TRBV5-1 and TRBJ1-6, the CDR3 gives the full variable domain: KAGVTQTPRYLIKTRGQQVTLSCSPISGHRSVSWYQQTPGQGLQFLFEYFSETQRNKGNFPGRFSGRQFSNSRSEMNVSTLELGDSALYLCASSNPSGDSEDNSPLHFGNGTRLTVT.

In its sample, this clonotype was seen a few times. V is TRBV5-8 and J is TRBJ1-2; 9 nucleotides align to TRBD1. Per the germline V gene, CDR1 is SGHTS and CDR2 is YDEGEE. The CDR3 consists of 14 residues. Losses at the gene ends were 2 bases for V and 4 bases for J; bases not matched to a gene: 3. Here the CDR3 DNA reads TGTGCCAGCAGCTTAGGGACAGGGTCCTATGGCTACACCTTC. Amino acid sequence: CASSLGTGSYGYTF.

This clonotype showed up just a few times. It may be a read error: a sequence one base away is much more abundant. The chain links TRBV5-1 to TRBJ2-2; either TRBD1 or TRBD2 may fit D (5 bases each). Germline assignment: CDR1 SGHRS and CDR2 YFSETQ. This CDR3 has 13 residues. The CDR3 reads CASSSKVTGDLFF. The CDR3 region has the DNA TGCGCCAGCAGCTCCAAGGTAACCGGGGACCTGTTTTTT.

In this sample, this clonotype turned up many times. J is TRBJ2-1 and V is TRBV20-1; 10 bases line up with TRBD2. The germline CDR1 and CDR2 sequences are DFQATT and SNEGSKA (reference sequence). Trimming took 2 bases from V and 0 from J; bases not matched to a gene: 4. CDR3 length equals 16 residues. CDR3 nucleotides: TGCAGTGCTAGAAGTAGCGGGGGGAGCTCCTACAATGAGCAGTTCTTC. Its translation is CSARSSGGSSYNEQFF.

The J gene is TRBJ2-7, the V gene TRBV20-1; maybe TRBD1 (5 bases). The CDR3 is 13 amino acids. V lost 6 bases and J lost 5, with 17 bases in between. The germline CDR1 and CDR2 sequences are DFQATT and SNEGSKA (reference sequence). The CDR3: CSASRAGNNEQYF. DNA for the CDR3: TGCAGTGCCTCAAGGGCAGGGAACAACGAGCAGTACTTC.

The CDR3 loop reads CARESGGRETQYF. CDR3 sequence (DNA): TGTGCTAGAGAGTCGGGAGGGAGGGAGACCCAGTACTTC. The chain has TRBV7-7 and TRBJ2-5; 8 nucleotides agree with TRBD2. There are 13 residues in the CDR3. Germline lookup yields CDR1 SSHAT and CDR2 FNYEAQ (reference sequence).

Ten or more counts support this clonotype. V and J are TRBV20-1 and TRBJ1-2, with D possibly matching TRBD1 (5 bases). The CDR3 runs 13 residues. Germline V CDR1 and CDR2: DFQATT, SNEGSKA (reference sequence). Trimming cost V 1 base and J 7 bases, with 13 bases left between them. Written as DNA, the CDR3 is TGCAGTGCTAGAGGATGGCAGGGAAGTGGCTACACCTTC. Its protein product is CSARGWQGSGYTF.

This clonotype was seen at least ten times. This chain joins TRBV12-3 or TRBV12-4 and TRBJ2-5; 13 positions agree with TRBD2. V shed 6 bases, J shed 4 bases, and the junction held 5 bases outside the gene matches. This CDR3 comprises 15 residues. The CDR3 DNA reads TGTGCCAGCAGCGGACTAGCGGGAGTAGGAGAGACCCAGTACTTC. Residues: CASSGLAGVGETQYF.